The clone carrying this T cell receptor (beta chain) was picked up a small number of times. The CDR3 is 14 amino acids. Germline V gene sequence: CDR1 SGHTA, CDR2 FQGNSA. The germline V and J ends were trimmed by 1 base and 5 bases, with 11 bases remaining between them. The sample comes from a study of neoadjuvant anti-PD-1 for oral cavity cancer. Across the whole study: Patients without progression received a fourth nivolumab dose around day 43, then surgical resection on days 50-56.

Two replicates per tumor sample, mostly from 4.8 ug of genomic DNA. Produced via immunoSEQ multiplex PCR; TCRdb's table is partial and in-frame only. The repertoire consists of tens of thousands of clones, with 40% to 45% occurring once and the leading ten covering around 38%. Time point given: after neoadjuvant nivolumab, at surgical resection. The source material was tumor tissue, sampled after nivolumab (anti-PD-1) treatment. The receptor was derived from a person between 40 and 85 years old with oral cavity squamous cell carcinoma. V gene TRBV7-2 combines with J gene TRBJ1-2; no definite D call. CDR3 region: CASSLVTGSYGYTF. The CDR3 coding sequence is TGTGCCAGCAGCTTAGTGACGGGTTCATATGGCTACACCTTC.